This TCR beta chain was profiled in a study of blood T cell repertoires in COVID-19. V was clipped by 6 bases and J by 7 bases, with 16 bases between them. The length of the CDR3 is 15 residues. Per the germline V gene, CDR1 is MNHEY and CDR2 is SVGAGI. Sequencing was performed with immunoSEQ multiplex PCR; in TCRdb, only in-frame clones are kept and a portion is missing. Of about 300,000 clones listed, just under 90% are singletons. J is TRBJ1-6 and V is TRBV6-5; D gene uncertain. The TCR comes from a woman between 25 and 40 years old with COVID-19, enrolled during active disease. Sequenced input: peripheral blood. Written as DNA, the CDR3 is TGTGCCAGCAGCCTAAGCGGACCGAAGAATTCACCCCTCCACTTT. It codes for CASSLSGPKNSPLHF.